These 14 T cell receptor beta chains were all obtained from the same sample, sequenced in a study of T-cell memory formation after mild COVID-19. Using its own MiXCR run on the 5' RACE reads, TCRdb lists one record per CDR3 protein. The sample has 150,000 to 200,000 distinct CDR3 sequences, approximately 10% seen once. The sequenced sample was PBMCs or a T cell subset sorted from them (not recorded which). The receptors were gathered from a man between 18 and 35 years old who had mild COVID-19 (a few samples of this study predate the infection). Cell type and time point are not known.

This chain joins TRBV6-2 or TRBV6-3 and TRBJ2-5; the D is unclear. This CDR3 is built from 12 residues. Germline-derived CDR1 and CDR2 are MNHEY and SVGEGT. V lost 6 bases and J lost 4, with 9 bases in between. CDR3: CASSQVVETQYF. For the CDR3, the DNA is TGTGCCAGCAGCCAGGTGGTAGAGACCCAGTACTTC.

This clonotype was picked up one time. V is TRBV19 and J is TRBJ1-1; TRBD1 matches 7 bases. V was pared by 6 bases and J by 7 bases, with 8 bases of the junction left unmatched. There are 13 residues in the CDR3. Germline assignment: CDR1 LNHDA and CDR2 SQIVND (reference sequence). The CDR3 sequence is CASSTRRDSEAFF. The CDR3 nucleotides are TGTGCCAGTAGCACGAGAAGGGACAGTGAAGCTTTCTTT. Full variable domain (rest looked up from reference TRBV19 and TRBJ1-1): DGGITQSPKYLFRKEGQNVTLSCEQNLNHDAMYWYRQDPGQGLRLIYYSQIVNDFQKGDIAEGYSVSREKKESFPLTVTSAQKNPTAFYLCASSTRRDSEAFFGQGTRLTVV.

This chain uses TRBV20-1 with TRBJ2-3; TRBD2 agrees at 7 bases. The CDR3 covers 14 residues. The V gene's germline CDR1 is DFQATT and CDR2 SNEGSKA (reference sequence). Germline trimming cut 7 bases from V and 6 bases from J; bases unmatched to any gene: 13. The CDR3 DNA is TGCAGTGGGGGGGGGAGCGGGGCTGGGGATACGCAGTATTTT. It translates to CSGGGSGAGDTQYF.

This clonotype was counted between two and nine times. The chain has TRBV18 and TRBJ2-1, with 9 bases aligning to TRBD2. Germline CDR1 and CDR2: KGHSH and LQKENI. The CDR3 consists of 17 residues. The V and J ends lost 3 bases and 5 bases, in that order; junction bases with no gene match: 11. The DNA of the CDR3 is TGTGCCAGCTCACCCAGCGAAGGGGGACTAGCCAACAATGAGCAGTTCTTC. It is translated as CASSPSEGGLANNEQFF.

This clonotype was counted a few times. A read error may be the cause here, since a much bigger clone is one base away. CDR3 protein: CASSVSGNTIYF. The DNA of the CDR3 is TGTGCCAGCAGTGTCTCTGGAAACACCATATATTTT. This chain connects TRBV12-3 or TRBV12-4 to TRBJ1-3; no clear D gene. The CDR3 is 12 residues long. Trimming left V 5 bases short and J 0 bases short, with 2 bases between.

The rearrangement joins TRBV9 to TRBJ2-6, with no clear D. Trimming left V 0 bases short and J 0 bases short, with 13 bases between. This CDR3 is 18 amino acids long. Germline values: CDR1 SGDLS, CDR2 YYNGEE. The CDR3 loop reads CASSVGPGPRSGANVLTF. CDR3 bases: TGTGCCAGCAGCGTAGGGCCAGGACCCCGCTCTGGGGCCAACGTCCTGACTTTC.

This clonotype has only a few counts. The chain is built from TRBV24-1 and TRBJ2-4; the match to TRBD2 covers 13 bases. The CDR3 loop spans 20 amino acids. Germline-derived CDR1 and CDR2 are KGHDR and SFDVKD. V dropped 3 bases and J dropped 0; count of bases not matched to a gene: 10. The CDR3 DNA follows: TGTGCCACCAGTGATCGAAGACTAGCGGGGGGATCTCTAGCCAAAAACATTCAGTACTTC. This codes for CATSDRRLAGGSLAKNIQYF.

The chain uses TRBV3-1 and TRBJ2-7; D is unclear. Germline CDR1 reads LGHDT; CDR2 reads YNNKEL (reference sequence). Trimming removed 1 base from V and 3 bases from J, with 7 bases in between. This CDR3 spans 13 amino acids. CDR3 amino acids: CASSQGSHYEQYF. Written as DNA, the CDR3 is TGTGCCAGCAGCCAAGGAAGCCACTACGAGCAGTACTTC.

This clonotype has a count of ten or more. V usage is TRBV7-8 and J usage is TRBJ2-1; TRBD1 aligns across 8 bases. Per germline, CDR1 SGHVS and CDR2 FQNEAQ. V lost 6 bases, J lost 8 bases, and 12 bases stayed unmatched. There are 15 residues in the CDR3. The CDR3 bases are TGTGCCAGCAGACCCGCCCGGACAGGGTATCATGAGCAGTTCTTC. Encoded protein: CASRPARTGYHEQFF.

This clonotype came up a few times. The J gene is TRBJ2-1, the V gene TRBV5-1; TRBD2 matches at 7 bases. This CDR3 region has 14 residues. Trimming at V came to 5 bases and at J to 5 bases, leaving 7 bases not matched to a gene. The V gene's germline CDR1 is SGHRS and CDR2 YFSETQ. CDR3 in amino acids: CASRGGLMDNEQFF. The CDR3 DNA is TGCGCCAGCAGGGGGGGGTTGATGGACAATGAGCAGTTCTTC.

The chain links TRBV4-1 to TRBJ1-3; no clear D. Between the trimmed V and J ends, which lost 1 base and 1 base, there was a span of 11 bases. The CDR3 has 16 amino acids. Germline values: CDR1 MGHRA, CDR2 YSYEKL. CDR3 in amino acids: CASSQGAGRSGNTIYF. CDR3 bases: TGCGCCAGCAGCCAAGGAGCCGGGAGATCTGGAAACACCATATATTTT.

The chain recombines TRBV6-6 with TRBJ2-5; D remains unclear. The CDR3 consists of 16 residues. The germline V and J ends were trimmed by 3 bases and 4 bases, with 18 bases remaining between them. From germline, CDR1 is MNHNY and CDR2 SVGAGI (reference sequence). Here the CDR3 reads CASSYPLTASGETQYF. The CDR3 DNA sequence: TGTGCCAGCAGTTATCCCCTGACTGCTTCGGGAGAGACCCAGTACTTC.

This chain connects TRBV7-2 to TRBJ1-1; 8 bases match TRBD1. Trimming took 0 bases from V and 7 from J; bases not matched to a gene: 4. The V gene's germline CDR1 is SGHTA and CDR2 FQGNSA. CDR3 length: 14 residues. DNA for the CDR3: TGTGCCAGCAGCTTAGCGACAGGGGCGGGTGAAGCTTTCTTT. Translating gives CASSLATGAGEAFF.

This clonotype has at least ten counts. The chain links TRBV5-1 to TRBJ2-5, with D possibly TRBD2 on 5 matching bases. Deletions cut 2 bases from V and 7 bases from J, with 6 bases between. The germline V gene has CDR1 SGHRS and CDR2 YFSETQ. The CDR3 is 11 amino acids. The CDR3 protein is CASSFEGTQYF. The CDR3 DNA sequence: TGCGCCAGCAGCTTCGAGGGGACCCAGTACTTC.